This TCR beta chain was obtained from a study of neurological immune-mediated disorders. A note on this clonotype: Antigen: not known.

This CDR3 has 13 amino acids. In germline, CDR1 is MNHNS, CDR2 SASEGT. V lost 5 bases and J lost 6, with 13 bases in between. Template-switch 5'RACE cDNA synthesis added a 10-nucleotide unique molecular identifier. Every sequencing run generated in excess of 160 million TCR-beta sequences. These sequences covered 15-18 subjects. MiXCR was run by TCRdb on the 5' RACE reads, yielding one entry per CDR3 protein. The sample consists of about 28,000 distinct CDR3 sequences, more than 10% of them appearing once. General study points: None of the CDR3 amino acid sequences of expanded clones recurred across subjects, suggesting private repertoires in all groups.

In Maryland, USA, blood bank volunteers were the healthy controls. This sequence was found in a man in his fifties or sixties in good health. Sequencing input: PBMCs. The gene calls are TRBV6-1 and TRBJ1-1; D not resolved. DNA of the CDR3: TGTGCCAGCAGTCCTATGGTATTCGCTGAAGCTTTCTTT. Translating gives CASSPMVFAEAFF.